This paragraph covers one TCR beta chain sequence. What it binds is not known. The data derive from a study of T cell responses to AZD1222 COVID-19 vaccine. Whole-study results and caveats: The donors showed a predominance of white British ancestry and of females, with possible underestimation of clonal diversity. Per reports, nearly half of all spike-specific TCRs target regions that are unmutated in variants. Repertoire collection took place solely once the T cell response had peaked. Spike-specific TCR breadth and depth grew following two AZD1222 doses.

CDR1 and CDR2 from the germline V gene are MGHRA and YSYEKL. The CDR3 is 15 amino acids. V shed 3 bases, J shed 1 base, and the junction held 5 bases outside the gene matches. This table comes from immunoSEQ multiplex PCR, and its TCRdb copy is limited to in-frame clones, with some not included. In the table there are approximately 60,000 clones, 76% of which are singletons. Sequencing used peripheral blood, obtained on day 0 of AZD1222 vaccination. The clonotype originates from an adult in good health. The chain joins TRBV4-1 to TRBJ2-5; 7 bases line up with TRBD1. CDR3 sequence: CASSQLGQAQETQYF. The CDR3 DNA follows: TGCGCCAGCAGCCAGCTAGGACAGGCCCAAGAGACCCAGTACTTC.